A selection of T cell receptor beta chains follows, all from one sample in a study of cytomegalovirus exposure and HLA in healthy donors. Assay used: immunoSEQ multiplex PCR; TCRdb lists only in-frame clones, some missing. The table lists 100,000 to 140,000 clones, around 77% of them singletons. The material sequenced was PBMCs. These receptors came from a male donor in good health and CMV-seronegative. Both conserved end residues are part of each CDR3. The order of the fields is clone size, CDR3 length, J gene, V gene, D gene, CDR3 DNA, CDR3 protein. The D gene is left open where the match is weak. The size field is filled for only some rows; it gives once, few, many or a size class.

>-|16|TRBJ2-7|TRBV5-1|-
TGCGCCAGCAGCTTGGGAGGCGGGCCTAGCTCCTACGAGCAGTACTTC
CASSLGGGPSSYEQYF
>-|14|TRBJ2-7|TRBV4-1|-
TGCGCCAGCAGCCAAGCCGGACTCCTCTACGAGCAGTACTTC
CASSQAGLLYEQYF
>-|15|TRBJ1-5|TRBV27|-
TGTGCCAGCAGCCCTCATAACAGGGTGTTACAGCCCCAGCATTTT
CASSPHNRVLQPQHF
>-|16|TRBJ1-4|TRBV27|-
TGTGCCAGCAGTTCCCACAGGGCCTCCGATAATGAAAAACTGTTTTTT
CASSSHRASDNEKLFF
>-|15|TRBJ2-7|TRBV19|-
TGTGCCAGTAGCGGCGGGGGGACAGGGACCTACGAGCAGTACTTC
CASSGGGTGTYEQYF
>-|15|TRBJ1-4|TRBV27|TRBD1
TGTGCCAGCAAGCACCGGGACAGGGGTACTGAAAAACTGTTTTTT
CASKHRDRGTEKLFF
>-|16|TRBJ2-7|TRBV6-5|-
TGTGCCAGCAGTTACTCAGGCGTGGGGAGCTCCTACGAGCAGTACTTC
CASSYSGVGSSYEQYF
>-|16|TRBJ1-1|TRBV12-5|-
TGTGCTAGTGGTTTGGTACTTGAGGTAGGGGACACTGAAGCTTTCTTT
CASGLVLEVGDTEAFF
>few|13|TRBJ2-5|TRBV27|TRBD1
TGTGCCAGCAGCCTTACAGGGGTAAAGACCCAGTACTTC
CASSLTGVKTQYF
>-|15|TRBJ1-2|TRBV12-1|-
TGTGCCAGCAGCTCATTCCGGACAGGGAACTATGGCTACACCTTC
CASSSFRTGNYGYTF
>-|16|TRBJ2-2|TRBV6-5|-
TGTGCCAGCAGTTACTTCCCGGGGGGCGGTACCGGGGAGCTGTTTTTT
CASSYFPGGGTGELFF
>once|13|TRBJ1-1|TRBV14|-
TGTGCCAGCAGCCAAGACATGTCCAGTTATGCTTTCTTT
CASSQDMSSYAFF
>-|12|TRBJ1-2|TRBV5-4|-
TGTGCCAGCAGCTTGCAGGGAAGGGGCTACACCTTC
CASSLQGRGYTF
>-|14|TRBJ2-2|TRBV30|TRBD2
TGTGCCTGGAGTTCTCGCGGGAGGGCCGGGGAGCTGTTTTTT
CAWSSRGRAGELFF
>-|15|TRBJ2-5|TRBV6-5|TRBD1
TGTGCCAGCAGTTCCACACCGACAGGGCAAGAGACCCAGTACTTC
CASSSTPTGQETQYF
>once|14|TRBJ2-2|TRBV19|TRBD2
TGTGCCAGTACGACTAGCGGGACGGCTGGGGAGCTGTTTTTT
CASTTSGTAGELFF
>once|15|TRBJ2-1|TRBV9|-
TGTGCCAGCAGCGTAGTCGGGGGAGGAGTTGATGAGCAGTTCTTC
CASSVVGGGVDEQFF
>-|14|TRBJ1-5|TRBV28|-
TGTGCCAGCAGTTTATTTCAGGGGAATCAGCCCCAGCATTTT
CASSLFQGNQPQHF
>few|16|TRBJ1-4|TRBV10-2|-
TGCGCCACCTCTTCCTTGGTTGGTGGAGGGGTTGAAAAACTGTTTTTT
CATSSLVGGGVEKLFF
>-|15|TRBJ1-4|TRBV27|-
TGTGCCAGCAGTAGAGGGGGAACAACTAATGAAAAACTGTTTTTT
CASSRGGTTNEKLFF
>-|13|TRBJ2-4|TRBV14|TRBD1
TGTGCCAGCAGCTTCGACAGGGCCCAGCCCACGTACTTC
CASSFDRAQPTYF
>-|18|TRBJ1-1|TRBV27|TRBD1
TGTGCCAGCAGTCTACGGATTGGGACAGGGGGACTGAACACTGAAGCTTTCTTT
CASSLRIGTGGLNTEAFF
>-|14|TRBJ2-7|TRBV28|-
TGTGCCAGCAGTTTGCAGGGGAGAATGGGTGAGCAGTACTTC
CASSLQGRMGEQYF
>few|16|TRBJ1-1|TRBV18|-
TGTGCCAGCTCAACCTACGCTGGGGCAAGGAACACTGAAGCTTTCTTT
CASSTYAGARNTEAFF
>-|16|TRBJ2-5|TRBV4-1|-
TGCGCCAGCAGCCCCATGATGACAGGAGTCCAAGAGACCCAGTACTTC
CASSPMMTGVQETQYF
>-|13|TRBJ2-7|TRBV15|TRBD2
TGTGCCGCTTCGCGGGAGGTCTCCTACGAGCAGTACTTC
CAASREVSYEQYF
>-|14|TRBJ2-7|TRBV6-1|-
TGTGCCAGCAGTATACGGGGAAGCTCCTACGAGCAGTACTTC
CASSIRGSSYEQYF
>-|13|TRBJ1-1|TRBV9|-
TGTGCCAGCACCGACCTTAACGCCCAGGTAGCTTTCTTT
CASTDLNAQVAFF
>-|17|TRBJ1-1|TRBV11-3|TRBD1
TGTGCCAGCAGCTTAGATACCTCGGACAGGGGTCGCACTGAAGCTTTCTTT
CASSLDTSDRGRTEAFF
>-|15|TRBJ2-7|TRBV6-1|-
TGTGCCAGCAGTGAAGCGCGGACAGCGACCTACGAGCAGTACTTC
CASSEARTATYEQYF
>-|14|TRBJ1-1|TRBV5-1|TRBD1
TGCGCCAGCAGCCTAGGACAGGGGGCTGGTGAAGCTTTCTTT
CASSLGQGAGEAFF
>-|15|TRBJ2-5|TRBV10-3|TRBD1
TGTGCCATCAGTGAAGGGACAGGGGGCTGGGAGACCCAGTACTTC
CAISEGTGGWETQYF
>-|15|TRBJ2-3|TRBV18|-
TGTGCCAGCTCACCGGAAGGAGTTGGCACAGATACGCAGTATTTT
CASSPEGVGTDTQYF
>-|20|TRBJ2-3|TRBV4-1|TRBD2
TGCGCCAGCAGCCAGAGTCGGCTAGCGGGTTCACCCGTGGGGACAGATACGCAGTATTTT
CASSQSRLAGSPVGTDTQYF
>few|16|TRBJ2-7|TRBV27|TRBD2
TGTGCCAGCAGTTCCCTCAGGCTAGCGGGAGGGAGGGAGCAGTACTTC
CASSSLRLAGGREQYF